Each of the 6 T cell receptor beta chains below was sequenced from the same sample in a study of CD4 T cell repertoires in COVID-19. Assay: immunoSEQ multiplex PCR; the TCRdb copy retains only in-frame clones and omits some. Of 1,400 to 1,500 clones listed, around 16% are singletons. Recombinant SARS-CoV-2 spike or nucleoprotein, presented by autologous monocytes, stimulated the CFSE-labeled cells. Their cognate antigens are unknown. The source material was central memory CD4+ T cells, cultured in vitro, sampled after recovery from COVID-19. These receptors all come from a human donor who had COVID-19.

A few counts support this clone. The chain links TRBV3-1 (or the pseudogene TRBV3-2) to TRBJ1-2, with TRBD1 matching over 8 bases. The ends lost 5 bases at V and 6 bases at J; junction bases unmatched: 8. Germline CDR1 and CDR2: LGHDT and YNNKEL (reference sequence). The CDR3 is 14 amino acids. In nucleotides, the CDR3 is TGTGCCAGCAGCTATGATGACAGGGGCCATGGCTACACCTTC. Residues: CASSYDDRGHGYTF.

This rearrangement joins TRBV7-9 to TRBJ2-5; a possible D gene is TRBD1 (5 bases). CDR3 length: 14 residues. Germline V CDR1 and CDR2: SEHNR, FQNEAQ (reference sequence). Between the trimmed V and J ends, which lost 3 bases and 1 base, there was a span of 9 bases. The CDR3 region has the DNA TGTGCCAGCAGCTTCGACAGAGCCCAAGAGACCCAGTACTTC. As protein: CASSFDRAQETQYF.

This clone counts as large. This chain links TRBV7-2 with TRBJ2-2, with a weak D call TRBD2 (7 bases). Germline-derived CDR1 and CDR2 are SGHTA and FQGNSA. Trimming pared 5 bases from V and 4 bases from J, leaving 17 bases between. The CDR3 contains 16 residues. CDR3 nucleotide sequence: TGTGCCAGCAGCCCAAGGGGGGGCTCGGTCACCGGGGAGCTGTTTTTT. It yields the protein CASSPRGGSVTGELFF.

This clone is judged medium-sized. The chain links TRBV10-2 to TRBJ1-4, with a possible D match to TRBD1 (6 bases). Between the trimmed V and J ends, which lost 7 bases and 4 bases, there was a span of 13 bases. Germline values: CDR1 WSHSY, CDR2 SAAADI. This CDR3 region has 14 residues. Here the CDR3 reads CASKFGQSNEKLFF. The CDR3 nucleotides are TGCGCCAGCAAATTTGGACAGAGTAATGAAAAACTGTTTTTT.

By proportion, this clone is medium-sized (0.01 to 0.1%). The V gene is TRBV18, the J gene TRBJ1-1; 7 bases fit TRBD1. The CDR3 has 15 residues. Germline CDR1 reads KGHSH; CDR2 reads LQKENI. V lost 4 bases and J lost 1; bases outside the gene matches: 6. This CDR3 is CASSLRGQRNTEAFF. The CDR3 DNA sequence: TGTGCCAGCTCACTAAGGGGACAGCGGAACACTGAAGCTTTCTTT.

In this sample, this clone turned up a few times. The chain recombines TRBV5-1 with TRBJ2-7; 9 bases match TRBD1. V shed 4 bases and J 6 bases; nucleotides not matched to a gene: 14. The CDR3 is 16 amino acids. CDR1 is SGHRS and CDR2 is YFSETQ in the germline V gene. The CDR3 protein is CASSMGTGPKLGEQYF. In nucleotides, the CDR3 is TGCGCCAGCAGCATGGGGACAGGGCCGAAGTTGGGCGAGCAGTACTTC.